This is a list of T cell receptor beta chains from one sample in a study of T cell responses to AZD1222 COVID-19 vaccine. Produced via immunoSEQ multiplex PCR; TCRdb's table is partial and in-frame only. The sample lists some 150,000 clones, approximately 85% occurring once. The material sequenced was peripheral blood, taken 28 days after the second dose of the MenACWY control vaccine. The source of these receptors is an adult who received the MenACWY meningococcal vaccine as a control. Both conserved end residues are part of each CDR3. The order of the fields is CDR3 DNA, CDR3 protein, J gene, V gene, D gene. The D gene is left open where the match is weak.

CDR3 DNA: TGTGCCAGTAGTCGTGCTCCTCCAGGCTATGGCTACACCTTC
CDR3 protein: CASSRAPPGYGYTF
J gene: TRBJ1-2
V gene: TRBV19
D gene: NA

CDR3 DNA: TGTGCCAGCAGCTTTACGAGGGACTGGAACTATGGCTACACCTTC
CDR3 protein: CASSFTRDWNYGYTF
J gene: TRBJ1-2
V gene: TRBV5-6
D gene: NA

CDR3 DNA: TGTGCCAGCAGCCCTCTCGGACAGGGGGACACCGGGGAGCTGTTTTTT
CDR3 protein: CASSPLGQGDTGELFF
J gene: TRBJ2-2
V gene: TRBV28
D gene: TRBD1

CDR3 DNA: TGTGCCAGCAGTGAATTCGGAAATCAGCCCCAGCATTTT
CDR3 protein: CASSEFGNQPQHF
J gene: TRBJ1-5
V gene: TRBV25-1
D gene: NA

CDR3 DNA: TGTGCCATCAGTGAGTCTTGGCAGGGGAACACTGAAGCTTTCTTT
CDR3 protein: CAISESWQGNTEAFF
J gene: TRBJ1-1
V gene: TRBV10-3
D gene: NA

CDR3 DNA: TGTGCCATCAGTGGAGCTAGCGGGACATACAATGAGCAGTTCTTC
CDR3 protein: CAISGASGTYNEQFF
J gene: TRBJ2-1
V gene: TRBV10-3
D gene: TRBD2

CDR3 DNA: TGTGCCAGCAGCTTAATCGGTCTAGCCGGAGAGACCCAGTACTTC
CDR3 protein: CASSLIGLAGETQYF
J gene: TRBJ2-5
V gene: TRBV7-2
D gene: NA

CDR3 DNA: TGCGCCAGCAGCCCCTATGGGACTGGTGTGAGGAACACTGAAGCTTTCTTT
CDR3 protein: CASSPYGTGVRNTEAFF
J gene: TRBJ1-1
V gene: TRBV4-3
D gene: NA

CDR3 DNA: TGTGCCAGCAGTGGTAGCACTGAAGCTTTCTTT
CDR3 protein: CASSGSTEAFF
J gene: TRBJ1-1
V gene: TRBV25-1
D gene: NA

CDR3 DNA: TGTGCCAGTAGTATGGGTCTAGCGACCGGGGAGCTGTTTTTT
CDR3 protein: CASSMGLATGELFF
J gene: TRBJ2-2
V gene: TRBV19
D gene: NA

CDR3 DNA: TGTGCCAGTAGTACAATGGACAGGGTTGGCTACACCTTC
CDR3 protein: CASSTMDRVGYTF
J gene: TRBJ1-2
V gene: TRBV19
D gene: TRBD1

CDR3 DNA: TGCGCCAGCAGCTCTTGGGGCACCAGGGGACACCTAGGAGCCTATAATTCACCCCTCCACTTT
CDR3 protein: CASSSWGTRGHLGAYNSPLHF
J gene: TRBJ1-6
V gene: TRBV4-3
D gene: NA

CDR3 DNA: TGTGCCAGCAGCCAAGCTAGCCTAGCGGGAGGAACAGATACGCAGTATTTT
CDR3 protein: CASSQASLAGGTDTQYF
J gene: TRBJ2-3
V gene: TRBV4-2
D gene: TRBD2

CDR3 DNA: TGCGCCAGCAGCTTGCAGCTACAGTTCAGCTCCTACAATGAGCAGTTCTTC
CDR3 protein: CASSLQLQFSSYNEQFF
J gene: TRBJ2-1
V gene: TRBV5-1
D gene: NA

CDR3 DNA: TGTGCCATCAGTACCAAGCGGGAGGAGAATGAGCAGTTCTTC
CDR3 protein: CAISTKREENEQFF
J gene: TRBJ2-1
V gene: TRBV10-3
D gene: TRBD2

CDR3 DNA: TGTGCCAGTACCCGGGACGGTAATCAGCCCCAGCATTTT
CDR3 protein: CASTRDGNQPQHF
J gene: TRBJ1-5
V gene: TRBV19
D gene: NA

CDR3 DNA: TGCGCCTCCCAATTGACCCCAGGGAGCGAGCAGTACTTC
CDR3 protein: CASQLTPGSEQYF
J gene: TRBJ2-7
V gene: TRBV5-1
D gene: NA

CDR3 DNA: TGTGCCAGCAGTGAATCATGGGGGGATAATTCACCCCTCCACTTT
CDR3 protein: CASSESWGDNSPLHF
J gene: TRBJ1-6
V gene: TRBV6-1
D gene: NA

CDR3 DNA: TGTGCCAGCAGCCGACAGGGCCCAAAGAACACTGAAGCTTTCTTT
CDR3 protein: CASSRQGPKNTEAFF
J gene: TRBJ1-1
V gene: TRBV6-5
D gene: TRBD1